This is a list of T cell receptor beta chains from one sample in a study of neurological immune-mediated disorders. TCRdb reprocessed the 5' RACE reads via MiXCR and lists one record per CDR3 protein. The data hold about 55,000 distinct CDR3 sequences, with about 4.2% observed a single time. Sequenced material: CD4+ T cells from blood. The receptors here all came from a woman aged 40 to 49 with multiple sclerosis. The CDR3 runs from the conserved cysteine through the conserved F or W. Each record gives: J gene, clone size, D gene, V gene, CDR3 protein, CDR3 DNA. D genes are given only for firm matches. Expanded clones get a size class; other rows say once, few or many, or leave the size out.

>TRBJ1-1|many|TRBD1|TRBV5-1
CASSLGGGQRTEAFF
TGCGCCAGCAGCTTGGGGGGGGGACAGAGGACTGAAGCTTTCTTT
>TRBJ2-3|many|-|TRBV12-3/TRBV12-4
CASSFRGTQYF
TGTGCCAGCAGTTTTAGGGGTACGCAGTATTTT
>TRBJ2-3|many|-|TRBV5-1
CASSITDTQYF
TGCGCCAGCAGCATAACAGATACGCAGTATTTT
>TRBJ1-1|many|-|TRBV7-9
CASSYRGGTEAFF
TGTGCCAGCAGCTATCGGGGGGGAACTGAAGCTTTCTTT
>TRBJ2-2|many|-|TRBV29-1
CSVEGGNTGELFF
TGCAGCGTTGAGGGAGGAAACACCGGGGAGCTGTTTTTT
>TRBJ2-7|many|TRBD1|TRBV10-3
CAISEPNPGQGSFEQYF
TGTGCCATCAGTGAGCCGAATCCGGGACAGGGAAGTTTCGAGCAGTACTTC
>TRBJ1-5|many|-|TRBV2
CASLGGGRQPQHF
TGTGCCAGCCTGGGAGGAGGACGGCAGCCCCAGCATTTT
>TRBJ1-2|many|TRBD1|TRBV6-5
CASSYFTGGLGYTF
TGTGCCAGCAGTTACTTTACAGGGGGCCTTGGCTACACCTTC
>TRBJ1-1|many|TRBD1|TRBV20-1
CSALQGFTEAFF
TGCAGTGCTTTACAGGGGTTCACTGAAGCTTTCTTT
>TRBJ1-2|many|-|TRBV7-2
CASSPGWGADTGYTF
TGTGCCAGCAGCCCAGGTTGGGGGGCCGATACTGGCTACACCTTC
>TRBJ2-3|many|-|TRBV5-1
CASSLGGTDTQYF
TGCGCCAGCAGCTTGGGGGGCACAGATACGCAGTATTTT
>TRBJ2-5|many|-|TRBV7-8
CASNVSPGPRGETQYF
TGTGCCAGCAACGTCTCCCCGGGCCCCCGGGGAGAGACCCAGTACTTC
>TRBJ2-3|many|-|TRBV9
CASNPGGPDTQYF
TGTGCCAGCAACCCGGGGGGCCCAGATACGCAGTATTTT
>TRBJ1-4|-|TRBD1|TRBV3-1
CASSQMTGRNEKLFF
TGTGCCAGCAGCCAGATGACAGGGCGTAATGAAAAACTGTTTTTT
>TRBJ2-1|many|TRBD2|TRBV10-3
CAISSGTTYNEQFF
TGTGCCATCAGTTCCGGGACTACCTACAATGAGCAGTTCTTC
>TRBJ2-5|many|-|TRBV5-1
CASSLAGSQGIEETQYF
TGCGCCAGCAGCTTGGCCGGAAGTCAGGGGATCGAGGAGACCCAGTACTTC
>TRBJ1-2|many|-|TRBV7-9
CASSSYGDWNGYTF
TGTGCCAGCAGCTCCTATGGGGATTGGAATGGCTACACCTTC
>TRBJ2-1|many|-|TRBV11-2
CASSLGQVNEQFF
TGTGCCAGCAGCTTAGGTCAGGTTAATGAGCAGTTCTTC
>TRBJ2-2|many|-|TRBV20-1
CSARRSRASNTGELFF
TGCAGTGCTAGAAGGTCCCGGGCTTCGAACACCGGGGAGCTGTTTTTT
>TRBJ2-3|many|TRBD2|TRBV5-1
CASSLVPAGGPEDTQYF
TGCGCCAGCAGCTTGGTCCCAGCGGGGGGGCCTGAAGATACGCAGTATTTT
>TRBJ2-3|many|-|TRBV5-1
CASSWSTDTQYF
TGCGCCAGCAGCTGGAGCACAGATACGCAGTATTTT
>TRBJ2-2|many|-|TRBV20-1
CSATRPTGELFF
TGCAGTGCTACCCGACCTACCGGGGAGCTGTTTTTT
>TRBJ2-5|many|TRBD1|TRBV6-1
CASRETGLRVTQYF
TGTGCCAGCAGGGAGACAGGGCTGAGGGTGACCCAGTACTTC
>TRBJ2-3|many|-|TRBV20-1
CSARVPAVLTDTQYF
TGCAGTGCTAGAGTTCCAGCGGTCCTCACAGATACGCAGTATTTT
>TRBJ2-7|-|-|TRBV7-2
CASSPNYEQYF
TGTGCCAGCAGCCCTAACTACGAGCAGTACTTC
>TRBJ2-1|many|-|TRBV6-4
CASSEQVGFGEQFF
TGTGCCAGCAGTGAACAGGTTGGATTTGGTGAGCAGTTCTTC
>TRBJ2-5|many|-|TRBV5-1
CASSLGDIVKTQYF
TGCGCCAGCAGCTTGGGGGACATAGTGAAGACCCAGTACTTC
>TRBJ1-2|many|-|TRBV7-9
CASSSLDREGYTF
TGTGCCAGCAGCTCACTAGACCGAGAGGGCTACACCTTC
>TRBJ1-5|many|-|TRBV10-3
CAISDPLASTGNQPQHF
TGTGCCATCAGTGATCCTTTGGCCTCAACGGGCAATCAGCCCCAGCATTTT
>TRBJ2-4|many|-|TRBV19
CASSIAEAKNIQYF
TGTGCCAGTAGTATCGCAGAGGCCAAAAACATTCAGTACTTC
>TRBJ2-1|many|-|TRBV20-1
CSARDRLGGRVFF
TGCAGTGCTAGAGATAGGCTAGGGGGGCGGGTGTTCTTC
>TRBJ2-1|many|-|TRBV5-1
CASSLFLSGEQFF
TGCGCCAGCAGCCTTTTCTTAAGCGGTGAGCAGTTCTTC
>TRBJ2-1|many|TRBD1|TRBV6-4
CASSEGRGRGNEQFF
TGTGCCAGCAGTGAGGGCAGGGGGCGCGGCAATGAGCAGTTCTTC
>TRBJ1-2|many|TRBD1|TRBV5-1
CASSLGQGVAVGYTF
TGCGCCAGCAGCTTGGGACAGGGGGTTGCCGTTGGCTACACCTTC
>TRBJ1-4|many|TRBD1|TRBV3-1
CASSQVGTDNEKLFF
TGTGCCAGCAGCCAAGTAGGGACAGATAATGAAAAACTGTTTTTT
>TRBJ2-7|many|TRBD1|TRBV29-1
CSVEDRTRGYEQYF
TGCAGCGTTGAGGACAGGACACGGGGATACGAGCAGTACTTC
>TRBJ1-6|many|-|TRBV20-1
CSARVRGSNSPLHF
TGCAGTGCTAGAGTTCGGGGTTCCAATTCACCCCTCCACTTT
>TRBJ2-7|many|TRBD2|TRBV20-1
CSAQGGLAGYEQYF
TGCAGTGCCCAAGGGGGACTAGCGGGCTACGAGCAGTACTTC
>TRBJ2-6|many|-|TRBV25-1
CASSFRVYNVLTF
TGTGCCAGCAGTTTCAGGGTATACAACGTCCTGACTTTC
>TRBJ1-1|many|-|TRBV10-3
CAIGGTEAFF
TGTGCCATCGGAGGAACTGAAGCTTTCTTT
>TRBJ2-7|many|TRBD2|TRBV3-1
CASSQDRRGARYEQYF
TGTGCCAGCAGCCAAGATCGGCGGGGGGCCCGGTACGAGCAGTACTTC
>TRBJ2-3|many|TRBD2|TRBV6-4
CASSPLSGGATDTQYF
TGTGCCAGCAGCCCCCTTAGCGGGGGGGCGACAGATACGCAGTATTTT
>TRBJ2-1|many|TRBD1|TRBV29-1
CSVEWRDRGYNEQFF
TGCAGCGTTGAATGGCGGGACAGGGGCTACAATGAGCAGTTCTTC
>TRBJ1-2|many|-|TRBV5-6
CASSFGRTYGYTF
TGTGCCAGCAGCTTCGGCAGGACCTATGGCTACACCTTC
>TRBJ2-3|many|-|TRBV12-3/TRBV12-4
CASSLGLHTDTQYF
TGTGCCAGCAGTTTAGGACTTCACACAGATACGCAGTATTTT
>TRBJ1-1|many|TRBD1|TRBV6-2/TRBV6-3
CASSYRRGQGEAFF
TGTGCCAGCAGTTACAGAAGAGGACAGGGTGAAGCTTTCTTT
>TRBJ1-6|many|TRBD1|TRBV12-3/TRBV12-4
CASRRDRYSPLHF
TGTGCCAGCAGACGGGACAGATATTCACCCCTCCACTTT
>TRBJ2-2|many|TRBD1|TRBV10-2
CASRGFGQGRLELFF
TGCGCCAGCAGGGGGTTTGGACAGGGGAGGCTAGAGCTGTTTTTT
>TRBJ1-4|-|TRBD1|TRBV5-1
CASSWGQGGEKLFF
TGCGCCAGCAGCTGGGGACAGGGGGGTGAAAAACTGTTTTTT
>TRBJ2-3|many|-|TRBV4-1
CASSQLRTDTQYF
TGCGCCAGCAGCCAACTCCGGACAGATACGCAGTATTTT
>TRBJ1-6|-|-|TRBV12-2
CASRLEDQASSYNSPLHF
TGTGCAAGTCGCTTAGAAGACCAGGCGAGCTCCTATAATTCACCCCTCCACTTT
>TRBJ1-1|many|-|TRBV5-4
CASSPGSHNTEAFF
TGTGCCAGCAGCCCTGGGTCCCACAACACTGAAGCTTTCTTT
>TRBJ1-3|few|-|TRBV18
CASSPTGQVGDTIYF
TGTGCCAGCTCACCTACAGGTCAAGTCGGGGACACCATATATTTT
>TRBJ1-1|many|TRBD1|TRBV5-1
CASSLESGGVTEAFF
TGCGCCAGCAGCTTGGAGTCAGGGGGAGTGACTGAAGCTTTCTTT
>TRBJ1-5|many|-|TRBV5-1
CASSLGPNQPQHF
TGCGCCAGCAGCTTGGGTCCGAATCAGCCCCAGCATTTT
>TRBJ1-2|many|TRBD1|TRBV12-3/TRBV12-4
CASTPRTGGSGYTF
TGTGCCAGCACCCCTAGGACAGGGGGCTCCGGCTACACCTTC
>TRBJ2-4|many|-|TRBV25-1
CASSDGGGQNIQYF
TGTGCCAGCAGTGATGGAGGGGGTCAAAACATTCAGTACTTC
>TRBJ1-5|many|-|TRBV12-3/TRBV12-4
CASSLDRLHQPQHF
TGTGCCAGCAGTCTTGACAGGCTCCATCAGCCCCAGCATTTT
>TRBJ2-7|many|-|TRBV7-8
CASSPRAGTGSYEQYF
TGTGCCAGCAGCCCGCGGGCTGGCACGGGTTCCTACGAGCAGTACTTC